This TCR beta chain came from a study of neurological immune-mediated disorders. Whole-study findings and limits: Falling below healthy controls, multiple sclerosis showed the least TCR clonal expansion, while HTLV-1-associated myelopathy showed the most.

This clonotype was detected ten times or more. Its antigen is undetermined. The making of cDNA relied on 5'RACE with 10-nucleotide random UMIs. TCRdb reprocessed the 5' RACE reads via MiXCR and lists one record per CDR3 protein. The data contain roughly 70,000 distinct CDR3 sequences, around 5% of them singletons. The V gene lost 4 bases and the J gene lost 6 bases, with 10 bases spanning the gap. This CDR3 spans 12 amino acids. Germline loops: CDR1 SGHVS, CDR2 FNYEAQ. The unsorted libraries were made from 2 million PBMCs kept at -80 C. Sequencing was done on a sample of PBMCs. This sequence joins TRBV7-6 and TRBJ2-7; D not resolved. The clonotype originates from a woman aged 25 to 39 with multiple sclerosis. CDR3 protein: CASSSTTSEQYF. In DNA form, the CDR3 reads TGTGCCAGCAGCTCCACGACCTCCGAGCAGTACTTC.